The 11 T cell receptor beta chains given below trace back to one sample, sequenced in a study of OX40 agonist ivuxolimab in advanced cancers. Produced via immunoSEQ multiplex PCR; TCRdb's table is partial and in-frame only. The table has approximately 90,000 clones, approximately 87% seen once. The source material was CD4+ or CD8+ T cells sorted from blood, sampled in a trial of the OX40 agonist ivuxolimab. These receptor sequences come from an adult with an advanced solid tumor such as melanoma, head and neck, liver or kidney cancer.

The chain has TRBV6-1 and TRBJ1-1; 9 nucleotides align to TRBD1. The CDR3 runs to 12 residues. The germline V gene has CDR1 MNHNS and CDR2 SASEGT. The V gene end was trimmed by 7 bases and the J gene end by 11 bases; junction bases not matched to a gene: 8. In DNA form, the CDR3 reads TGTGCCAGCATCCCGGGACAGGGACGGGCTTTCTTT. Translating it yields CASIPGQGRAFF.

This chain connects TRBV19 to TRBJ2-7; D tentatively fits TRBD1 or TRBD2 (5 bases each). This CDR3 is 13 amino acids long. CDR1 is LNHDA, CDR2 SQIVND, per germline (reference sequence). V was cut by 6 bases and J by 0 bases, with 9 bases left in between. CDR3 protein: CASRGENSYEQYF. The CDR3 DNA reads TGTGCCAGTAGAGGGGAGAACTCCTACGAGCAGTACTTC. The variable domain in full, with the rest retrieved from reference TRBV19 and TRBJ2-7, is DGGITQSPKYLFRKEGQNVTLSCEQNLNHDAMYWYRQDPGQGLRLIYYSQIVNDFQKGDIAEGYSVSREKKESFPLTVTSAQKNPTAFYLCASRGENSYEQYFGPGTRLTVT.

The rearrangement uses TRBV13 and TRBJ2-7; D remains ambiguous. Germline V gives CDR1 PRHDT, CDR2 FYEKMQ (reference sequence). The V end was cut by 0 bases, the J end by 0 bases, with 15 bases between. The CDR3 sequence is 17 residues long. The chain's CDR3 is CASSLGPDPRSSYEQYF. CDR3 DNA: TGTGCCAGCAGCTTAGGGCCAGACCCGAGGAGCTCCTACGAGCAGTACTTC.

The rearrangement uses TRBV2 and TRBJ2-7; D is perhaps TRBD1 or TRBD2 (5 bases each). Trimming took 3 bases from V and 7 from J, leaving 10 bases between them. The V gene's germline CDR1 is SNHLY and CDR2 FYNNEI. The CDR3 sequence is 12 residues long. Here the CDR3 reads CASSEAGREQYV. The DNA of the CDR3 is TGTGCCAGCAGTGAGGCAGGGAGAGAGCAGTACGTC.

This sequence joins TRBV7-2 and TRBJ2-6, with D perhaps matching TRBD1 or TRBD2 (5 bases each). Deletions cut 6 bases from V and 1 base from J, with 19 bases between. Germline V gene lookup returns CDR1 SGHTA and CDR2 FQGNSA. This CDR3 is 18 amino acids long. CDR3 loop: CASRPPGTADSGANVLTF. In DNA form, the CDR3 reads TGTGCCAGCAGACCTCCTGGGACGGCCGATTCTGGGGCCAACGTCCTGACTTTC.

The rearrangement links TRBV18 to TRBJ2-7; D might be TRBD1 or TRBD2, each matching 5 bases. Germline V gene data show CDR1 as KGHSH and CDR2 as LQKENI. The CDR3 has 14 residues. V lost 2 bases, J lost 0 bases, and 8 bases lay in between. The CDR3 DNA reads as TGTGCCAGCTCACCATCAGGGAGCTCCTACGAGCAGTACGTC. Translated: CASSPSGSSYEQYV.

The chain joins TRBV7-8 to TRBJ1-3; D unclear. V was pared by 5 bases and J by 0 bases, with 14 bases between. The CDR3 loop spans 16 amino acids. Germline CDR1 reads SGHVS; CDR2 reads FQNEAQ. The CDR3 DNA sequence: TGTGCCAGCAGCCTCGGACCGGGATACTCTGGAAACACCATATATTTT. It is translated as CASSLGPGYSGNTIYF.

The chain carries TRBV9 and TRBJ2-3; D perhaps matches TRBD2 (5 bases). Trimming shortened V by 4 bases and J by 6 bases, and 18 bases separated the two germline ends. The CDR3 loop spans 15 amino acids. In germline, CDR1 is SGDLS, CDR2 YYNGEE. The CDR3 reads CASSTLNLRGDTQYF. The DNA of the CDR3 is TGTGCCAGCAGCACCCTAAATCTGAGAGGGGATACGCAGTATTTT.

This clone was seen more than once but under ten times. This chain links TRBV10-2 with TRBJ1-2; possible D gene TRBD1, 5 bases. Germline lookup yields CDR1 WSHSY and CDR2 SAAADI. CDR3 length: 12 residues. Trimming stripped 6 bases from V and 6 bases from J, with 11 bases between. CDR3 sequence reads: CASRQGPHGYTF. CDR3 nucleotide sequence: TGCGCCAGCAGGCAGGGTCCGCATGGCTACACCTTC.

V gene TRBV28 combines with J gene TRBJ1-3; a possible D gene is TRBD1 (5 bases). The V and J ends lost 4 bases and 9 bases respectively, with 13 bases between them. The CDR3 consists of 13 residues. Looked up from germline, CDR1 is MDHEN and CDR2 is SYDVKM. CDR3 coding DNA: TGTGCCAGCAGTTCACTGGGACCGTCCACCATATATTTT. This translates into CASSSLGPSTIYF.

The V and J genes are TRBV28 and TRBJ2-3, with D possibly TRBD1 on 6 matching bases. Trimming removed 8 bases at V and 1 base at J, with 10 bases between. This CDR3 is built from 13 residues. Looked up from germline, CDR1 is MDHEN and CDR2 is SYDVKM. The CDR3 sequence: CASRDTGTDTQYF. The CDR3 DNA reads TGTGCCAGCCGGGACACAGGCACAGATACGCAGTATTTT.